These T cell receptor beta chains were read from a single sample in a study of radiotherapy plus CTLA-4 blockade in lung cancer. The assay was immunoSEQ multiplex PCR, and TCRdb's table has in-frame clones only and misses some. Altogether tens of thousands of clones are present, over 75% being singletons, with the ten largest covering just over 14%. This sample comprised peripheral blood, obtained from a patient treated with radiotherapy plus ipilimumab. The receptors here all came from a human donor with non-small cell lung cancer that progressed on radiotherapy plus ipilimumab. The CDR3 runs from the conserved cysteine through the conserved F or W. The D gene is left open where the match is weak. The size entry is marked missing in some rows and otherwise reads once, few, many or a size class.

abundance,d_gene,v_gene,j_gene,CDR3nt,CDR3aa
-,TRBD1,TRBV6-1,TRBJ1-3,TGTGCCAGCAGTGAAGCGAGGGGACAGATCTCTGGAAACACCATATATTTT,CASSEARGQISGNTIYF
-,TRBD1,TRBV27,TRBJ2-7,TGTGCCAGCAGTCCTGGACAGGGGGCCTACGAGCAGTACTTC,CASSPGQGAYEQYF
-,-,TRBV7-2,TRBJ2-1,TGTGCCAGCAGCTTAGTGAGGTCAGGGGCTCGAAATGAGCAGTTCTTC,CASSLVRSGARNEQFF
-,-,TRBV5-5,TRBJ1-5,TGTGCCAGCAGCTTGGACAGCTATAGCAATCAGCCCCAGCATTTT,CASSLDSYSNQPQHF
few,-,TRBV18,TRBJ1-3,TGTGCCAGCTCACCCCAAGGAAAGGAGTCCGTATATTTT,CASSPQGKESVYF
few,-,TRBV7-6,TRBJ2-3,TGTGCCAGCAGCTTTTTCTCGGGGGGCCCCACAGATACGCAGTATTTT,CASSFFSGGPTDTQYF
-,TRBD1,TRBV5-1,TRBJ1-2,TGCGCCAGCAAAACAGGGACAGGGGGTTGGATGGACTATGGCTACACCTTC,CASKTGTGGWMDYGYTF
-,-,TRBV6-5,TRBJ2-1,TGTGCCAGCAAGGGGGGAATGGACTATGAGCAGTTCTTC,CASKGGMDYEQFF
-,-,TRBV4-3,TRBJ1-5,TGCGCCAGCAGCCAAGAGGTAGGGGCTAGCAATCAGCCCCAGCATTTT,CASSQEVGASNQPQHF
once,TRBD1,TRBV2,TRBJ2-5,TGTGCCAGCGGGGGACAGGGGCGGGGGACCCAGTACTTC,CASGGQGRGTQYF
-,-,TRBV14,TRBJ1-3,TGTGCCAGCAGCCGAGATCGGGAAAGAGGAAACACCATATATTTT,CASSRDRERGNTIYF
-,TRBD1,TRBV7-2,TRBJ2-7,TGTGCCAGCAGCTTAGGTCACCAGGGGGACTCCTACGAGCAGTACTTC,CASSLGHQGDSYEQYF
-,-,TRBV4-3,TRBJ2-7,TGCGCCAGCAGCCAAGGAGCAGGGAACATGGACTACGAGCAGTACTTC,CASSQGAGNMDYEQYF
-,-,TRBV2,TRBJ2-7,TGTGCCAGCAGCCCCTGGGACACCATCTACGAGCAGTACTTC,CASSPWDTIYEQYF
-,TRBD2,TRBV7-3,TRBJ2-2,TGTGCCAGCGGCCCGGGACTAGCGGGTATTTCGGGGGAGCTGTTTTTT,CASGPGLAGISGELFF
-,TRBD2,TRBV5-1,TRBJ2-3,TGCGCCAGCAGCAGCGGGACGATGGGAATCAGACTAGGGTATACGCAGTATTTT,CASSSGTMGIRLGYTQYF
-,-,TRBV5-1,TRBJ1-6,TGCGCCAGCAGCTTGGGTTTGCAGGGGTCCTATAATTCACCCCTCCACTTT,CASSLGLQGSYNSPLHF
-,-,TRBV7-2,TRBJ1-3,TGTGCCAGCAGCGCCACCGGGAACACCATATATTTT,CASSATGNTIYF
-,-,TRBV9,TRBJ2-3,TGTGCCAGCAGCCCCACCGAAGATACGCAGTATTTT,CASSPTEDTQYF
few,TRBD1,TRBV18,TRBJ2-6,TGTGCCAGCTCACCTACGACAGGGGGGTACCTCTCTGGGGCCAACGTCCTGACTTTC,CASSPTTGGYLSGANVLTF
-,-,TRBV5-1,TRBJ2-3,TGCGCCAGCAGCGCGAGCGGAGATACGCAATATTTT,CASSASGDTQYF
-,TRBD2,TRBV29-1,TRBJ2-1,TGCAGCGTTGAGCGGGGGGGCCTCAATGAGCAGTTCTTC,CSVERGGLNEQFF
-,TRBD1,TRBV7-2,TRBJ2-7,TGTGCCAGCAGCTCCCCTACGACAGGGGCCTCCTACGAGCAGTACTTC,CASSSPTTGASYEQYF
-,TRBD1,TRBV7-3,TRBJ2-1,TGTGCCAGCGGGACAGGGGTCGACAATGAGCAGTTCTTC,CASGTGVDNEQFF
-,TRBD2,TRBV6-5,TRBJ2-7,TGTGCCAGCAGTTACGGGCCTAGCGGGGCCTACGAGCAGTACTTC,CASSYGPSGAYEQYF
-,-,TRBV7-9,TRBJ1-6,TGTGCCAGCAGCCCCGGACACAATTCACCCCTCCACTTT,CASSPGHNSPLHF
-,-,TRBV5-4,TRBJ1-2,TGTGCCAGCAGCCAGAGGGGGGGGTTCTATGGCTACACCTTC,CASSQRGGFYGYTF
few,TRBD1,TRBV7-9,TRBJ1-3,TGTGCCAGCAGCTTATTCGGGACAGCTGGAAACACCATATATTTT,CASSLFGTAGNTIYF
-,TRBD1,TRBV7-8,TRBJ1-3,TGTGCCAGCAGCCTACGGACAGGGGGATTGTCTGGAAACACCATATATTTT,CASSLRTGGLSGNTIYF
-,-,TRBV5-1,TRBJ2-2,TGCGCCAGCAGCTTGGGGGGGAATTCTCGACCCGGGGAGCTGTTTTTT,CASSLGGNSRPGELFF
once,-,TRBV30,TRBJ1-3,TGTGCCTGGAGTGGGAGCTCTGGAAACACCATATATTTT,CAWSGSSGNTIYF
-,TRBD1,TRBV7-8,TRBJ1-1,TGTGCCAGCAGCTCTCAGGGGGGGGTGATCACTGAAGCTTTCTTT,CASSSQGGVITEAFF
-,-,TRBV9,TRBJ1-3,TGTGCCAGCAGCGCCGAGGGGGGAAACACCATATATTTT,CASSAEGGNTIYF
-,-,TRBV7-3,TRBJ2-2,TGTGCCAGCAGCTCACGTCCCGGAGGTCCCGGGGAGCTGTTTTTT,CASSSRPGGPGELFF
-,-,TRBV9,TRBJ2-2,TGTGCCAGCAGCGTAGGTCTAGTGAACACCGGGGAGCTGTTTTTT,CASSVGLVNTGELFF
-,-,TRBV4-3,TRBJ2-2,TGCGCCAGCAGCCAAGATCGGAGGACCGGGGAGCTGTTTTTT,CASSQDRRTGELFF
-,TRBD2,TRBV2,TRBJ2-1,TGTGCCAGCAGACTAGCGGACTACAATGAGCAGTTCTTC,CASRLADYNEQFF
-,-,TRBV7-2,TRBJ2-1,TGTGCCAGCAGCCCCCTAGGGGCAGGCTCCTACAATGAGCAGTTCTTC,CASSPLGAGSYNEQFF
-,-,TRBV11-3,TRBJ2-2,TGTGCCAGCAGCTTAGGTGGGGGAAACCCCAACACCGGGGAGCTGTTTTTT,CASSLGGGNPNTGELFF
once,-,TRBV18,TRBJ1-3,TGTGCCAGCTCACCACAGGGACAAGGACCCGCCATATATTTT,CASSPQGQGPAIYF
-,-,TRBV7-3,TRBJ2-7,TGTGCCAGCAGCACAGGAGATCCGGGCCCCAAAAACAGATGGTCCTACGAGCAGTACTTC,CASSTGDPGPKNRWSYEQYF
-,TRBD2,TRBV5-1,TRBJ2-7,TGCGCCAGCAGCGACCGGACTAGCGGGGGCGAGCAGTACTTC,CASSDRTSGGEQYF
once,-,TRBV27,TRBJ2-7,TGTGCCAGCAGTAACGGATGGGGGTTCGAGCAGTACTTC,CASSNGWGFEQYF
-,-,TRBV6-6,TRBJ1-6,TGTGCCAGCAGTCCCGTGGGGGAATGGTCACCCCTCCACTTT,CASSPVGEWSPLHF
few,TRBD2,TRBV5-5,TRBJ2-1,TGTGCCAGCAGCTTGGACTCGACTAGCGGGGGGGCCAGGGAGCAGTTCTTC,CASSLDSTSGGAREQFF
many,-,TRBV2,TRBJ1-5,TGTGCCAGCAAATGGCCTGATCAGCCCCAGCATTTT,CASKWPDQPQHF
-,-,TRBV27,TRBJ2-7,TGTGCCAGCACCCCGGGATTCGGCTCCTACGAGCAGTACTTC,CASTPGFGSYEQYF
-,-,TRBV2,TRBJ1-2,TGTGCCAGCAGTGATCAGGGAGACAACTATGGCTACACCTTC,CASSDQGDNYGYTF
-,-,TRBV2,TRBJ1-5,TGTGCCAGCAGTGAGTGGAGTAGCAATCAGCCCCAGCATTTT,CASSEWSSNQPQHF
-,TRBD1,TRBV10-3,TRBJ2-7,TGTGCCATCAGATCCGGGACAGGGGCCTACGAGCAGTACTTC,CAIRSGTGAYEQYF
once,TRBD1,TRBV7-3,TRBJ2-5,TGTGCCAGCAGCCAGGGACAGGGGGCTTCAGAGACCCAGTACTTC,CASSQGQGASETQYF
-,-,TRBV5-1,TRBJ1-1,TGCGCCAGCAGCTGGCAAGGGGGATCGAACACTGAAGCTTTCTTT,CASSWQGGSNTEAFF
once,-,TRBV4-3,TRBJ2-7,TGCGCCAGCAGCCAAGTCGGGTTCCCCTACGAGCAGTACTTC,CASSQVGFPYEQYF
-,-,TRBV2,TRBJ1-5,TGTGCCAGCAGCGCGGACATCACCAGCAATCAGCCCCAGCATTTT,CASSADITSNQPQHF
-,-,TRBV4-1,TRBJ1-6,TGCGCCAGCAGCCCCGCGGGGGCTTCACCCCTCCACTTT,CASSPAGASPLHF